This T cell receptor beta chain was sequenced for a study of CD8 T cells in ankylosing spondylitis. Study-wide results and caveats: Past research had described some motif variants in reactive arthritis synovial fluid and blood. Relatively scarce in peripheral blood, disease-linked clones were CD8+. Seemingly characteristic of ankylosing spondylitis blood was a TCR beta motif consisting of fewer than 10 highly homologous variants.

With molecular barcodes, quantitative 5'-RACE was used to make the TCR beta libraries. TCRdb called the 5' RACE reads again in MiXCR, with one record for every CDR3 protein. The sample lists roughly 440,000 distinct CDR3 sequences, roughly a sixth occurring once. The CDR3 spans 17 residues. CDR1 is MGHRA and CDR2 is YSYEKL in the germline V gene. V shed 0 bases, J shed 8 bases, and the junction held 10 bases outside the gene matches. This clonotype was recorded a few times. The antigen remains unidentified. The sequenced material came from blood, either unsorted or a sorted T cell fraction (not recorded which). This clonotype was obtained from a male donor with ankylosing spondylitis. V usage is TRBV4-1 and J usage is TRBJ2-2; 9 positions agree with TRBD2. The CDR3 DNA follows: TGCGCCAGCAGCCAAGATGTCTTGGCTAGCGGGATGGGGGAGCTGTTTTTT. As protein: CASSQDVLASGMGELFF.